These 13 T cell receptor beta chains originate from one sample sequenced in a study of blood T cells in healthy people across ages. Primers used in a second PCR of about 6 to 11 cycles were a sample-barcoded 5' primer and a J-beta primer mix. TCRdb redid the calling of the 5' RACE reads with MiXCR, one entry per CDR3 protein. The sample has almost 800,000 distinct CDR3 sequences; about 62% are singletons. The specimen was blood. Receptors originate from a young man in good health.

The rearrangement joins TRBV7-2 to TRBJ2-5; the match to TRBD2 covers 7 bases. The CDR3 consists of 15 residues. The V segment lost 6 bases and the J segment 2 bases; nucleotides outside the gene matches: 9. Germline V gene lookup returns CDR1 SGHTA and CDR2 FQGNSA. This CDR3 reads CASSFTGTTQETQYF. The CDR3 DNA reads as TGTGCCAGCAGTTTTACCGGGACTACACAAGAGACCCAGTACTTC.

The rearrangement links TRBV5-8 to TRBJ2-7; 8 positions agree with TRBD2. Losses at the gene ends were 1 base for V and 6 bases for J; bases not matched to a gene: 6. Per the germline V gene, CDR1 is SGHTS and CDR2 is YDEGEE. This CDR3 spans 14 amino acids. The chain's CDR3 is CASSLQSGSVEQYF. DNA for the CDR3: TGTGCCAGCAGCTTGCAGAGCGGGAGCGTCGAGCAGTACTTC.

The J gene is TRBJ2-7, the V gene TRBV29-1, with 10 bases aligning to TRBD1. V dropped 4 bases and J dropped 3; count of bases not matched to a gene: 6. The length of the CDR3 is 14 residues. Germline lookup yields CDR1 SQVTM and CDR2 ANQGSEA. CDR3 amino acids: CSVVVRTGGYEQYF. In nucleotides, the CDR3 is TGCAGCGTTGTGGTCAGGACAGGGGGCTACGAGCAGTACTTC.

This clonotype was seen many times. This chain joins TRBV18 and TRBJ1-1; no clear D. V lost 3 bases and J lost 4, with 9 bases in between. This CDR3 region has 13 residues. In germline, CDR1 is KGHSH, CDR2 LQKENI. The DNA of the CDR3 is TGTGCCAGCTCACCGAGGTATTTCACTGAAGCTTTCTTT. Its translation: CASSPRYFTEAFF.

The CDR3 bases are TGCAGTGCTAGGAGGACCTACTGGAACACTGAAGCTTTCTTT. It codes for CSARRTYWNTEAFF. This sequence joins TRBV20-1 and TRBJ1-1; no reliable D call. The CDR3 extends over 14 amino acids. Per the germline V gene, CDR1 is DFQATT and CDR2 is SNEGSKA (reference sequence). Trimming cost V 3 bases and J 1 base, with 12 bases left between them.

This sequence joins TRBV6-2 or TRBV6-3 and TRBJ1-2, with TRBD1 identical over 7 bases. V shed 6 bases, J shed 5 bases, and the junction held 9 bases outside the gene matches. The CDR3 contains 14 residues. Germline values: CDR1 MNHEY, CDR2 SVGEGT. CDR3 sequence: CASRNAGQAYGYTF. The CDR3 nucleotides are TGTGCCAGCAGAAACGCTGGACAGGCTTATGGCTACACCTTC.

This clonotype appeared once. V is TRBV7-9 and J is TRBJ1-1, with D tentatively TRBD1 (6 bases). From germline, CDR1 is SEHNR and CDR2 FQNEAQ (reference sequence). CDR3 length: 15 residues. V was clipped by 5 bases and J by 3 bases, with 16 bases between them. CDR3 bases: TGTGCCAGCAGCCGGGGTACAGGGTACGACACTGAAGCTTTCTTT. Its protein is CASSRGTGYDTEAFF.

The chain is built from TRBV4-1 and TRBJ2-7; a weak D match, TRBD1 (5 bases). Germline CDR1 and CDR2: MGHRA and YSYEKL. CDR3 length equals 15 residues. Trimming left V 0 bases short and J 3 bases short, with 12 bases between. The CDR3 here is CASSQDYAGNYEQYF. The CDR3 region has the DNA TGCGCCAGCAGCCAAGATTATGCAGGGAACTACGAGCAGTACTTC.

The V call is TRBV12-3 or TRBV12-4, the J call TRBJ2-4; 15 bases are a match to TRBD2. This CDR3 region has 13 residues. V was clipped by 6 bases and J by 13 bases; unmatched bases: 4. The DNA of the CDR3 is TGTGCCAGCAGGGGACTAGCGGGGGGTCAGCAGTACTTC. Its translation is CASRGLAGGQQYF.

The V and J genes are TRBV5-1 and TRBJ2-3; 10 nucleotides agree with TRBD2. Germline lookup yields CDR1 SGHRS and CDR2 YFSETQ. The CDR3 contains 15 residues. Unmatched junction bases numbered 5, after V lost 7 bases and J lost 0 bases. This CDR3 reads CASSAGGPSTDTQYF. In nucleotides, the CDR3 is TGCGCCAGCTCAGCGGGGGGGCCCAGCACAGATACGCAGTATTTT.

V is TRBV20-1 and J is TRBJ1-4; tentatively, D is TRBD1 (6 bases). In germline, CDR1 is DFQATT, CDR2 SNEGSKA (reference sequence). CDR3 length: 14 amino acids. V was trimmed by 0 bases and J by 3 bases, leaving 8 bases between them. In nucleotides, the CDR3 is TGCAGTGCTAGAGAGGGGGCGCCTAATGAAAAACTGTTTTTT. Translation gives CSAREGAPNEKLFF.

The chain carries TRBV2 and TRBJ1-2, with no clear D. The CDR3 loop spans 12 amino acids. CDR1 SNHLY and CDR2 FYNNEI come from the germline V gene. V lost 8 bases, J lost 2 bases, and 9 bases lay in between. The CDR3 DNA is TGTGCCAGCGCTGGACTCAACTATGGCTACACCTTC. Its translation is CASAGLNYGYTF.

This clonotype was detected a few times. The chain couples TRBV12-3 or TRBV12-4 to TRBJ1-2, with TRBD1 matching over 7 bases. V trimming: 7 bases; J trimming: 8 bases; junction bases outside the gene matches: 13. The CDR3 has 14 amino acids. This CDR3 reads CASNRQGSEDGYTF. Written as DNA, the CDR3 is TGTGCCAGCAACCGACAGGGCTCCGAGGACGGCTACACCTTC.